This note documents a single T cell receptor beta chain sequence. This clone came up once. Its antigen is still unknown. Nothing much larger sits one base from this clone, and base qualities are not available. These data belong to a study of cytomegalovirus exposure and HLA in healthy donors (dated by TCRdb to about 2017). Broadly, across the study: According to a later analysis, the 120 or so validation repertoires were produced on the same platform as the roughly 600 repertoires of the first cohort. The study aimed to test whether cataloging public T cell receptors could reveal signatures of past pathogen exposure. A separate validation cohort of roughly 110 different subjects was used in addition to the approximately 640-subject first cohort. To predict cytomegalovirus infection status, the study combined high-throughput TCR immunosequencing, statistical association of individual TCRs with disease status, and machine learning.

Overall study results and their limits: In the study, some 180 TCR beta chains were listed as associated with cytomegalovirus. A few of the identified cytomegalovirus-associated TCR beta chains were confirmed in vitro to be specific for cytomegalovirus antigens. In a later analysis, TCRs clustered in the first cohort were found to also tend to co-occur in the roughly 120 validation repertoires, with 90% to 95% of cluster scores above 0. Most TCR sequences were observed very rarely across donors, whereas some public TCRs were present in many individuals. In both the original and validation cohorts, the classifier was reported to diagnose cytomegalovirus status with high specificity and sensitivity. A later analysis had no HLA typing for the validation cohort, so co-occurrence there was scored across all 130 or so repertoires. According to the authors, the approach could potentially be generalized to other disease states and immunological phenotypes.

Donors formed part of the validation cohort, which comprised over a hundred subjects and was distinct from the first cohort of 666 subjects. The CDR3 covers 15 residues, taking in both the cysteine and the phenylalanine. The entry retains the CDR3 DNA only, 45 bases that are in frame from base 1. From a lookup of the germline V gene, CDR1 and CDR2 are SGDLS and YYNGEE. Germline trimming amounts to 0 bases on V and 6 bases on J, with 7 as the count of junction bases outside the gene matches. Libraries were constructed by the immunoSEQ multiplex PCR assay. The original pipeline was this. To diagnose cytomegalovirus status from the catalog of TCR beta chain sequences, a statistical classification framework was built. The table comes from immuneACCESS by way of TCRdb, which keeps in-frame sequences with V and J called. Part of the clones is missing from these tables; in studies checked, under half for an unresolved V gene and the rest for unknown reasons. V and J calls and clone size are copied from that table; D and trimming were computed from the DNA. The sample table lists approximately 110,000 clones, 94% of them with a count of one. The ten largest clones take up approximately 1.2% of the sample.

Sequencing used PBMCs. This chain is built from TRBV9 and TRBJ2-3; TRBD2 lines up with 7 middle nucleotides. The receptor was isolated from a woman under 30 in good health and CMV-seronegative. The CDR3 in this case is CASSVVAGEQDTQYF. In nucleotide form, the sequence is TGTGCCAGCAGCGTAGTCGCGGGGGAGCAGGATACGCAGTATTTT. The CDR3 plus the reference TRBV9 and TRBJ2-3 genes for the other parts give the full variable domain: DSGVTQTPKHLITATGQRVTLRCSPRSGDLSVYWYQQSLDQGLQFLIQYYNGEERAKGNILERFSAQQFPDLHSELNLSSLELGDSALYFCASSVVAGEQDTQYFGPGTRLTVL.